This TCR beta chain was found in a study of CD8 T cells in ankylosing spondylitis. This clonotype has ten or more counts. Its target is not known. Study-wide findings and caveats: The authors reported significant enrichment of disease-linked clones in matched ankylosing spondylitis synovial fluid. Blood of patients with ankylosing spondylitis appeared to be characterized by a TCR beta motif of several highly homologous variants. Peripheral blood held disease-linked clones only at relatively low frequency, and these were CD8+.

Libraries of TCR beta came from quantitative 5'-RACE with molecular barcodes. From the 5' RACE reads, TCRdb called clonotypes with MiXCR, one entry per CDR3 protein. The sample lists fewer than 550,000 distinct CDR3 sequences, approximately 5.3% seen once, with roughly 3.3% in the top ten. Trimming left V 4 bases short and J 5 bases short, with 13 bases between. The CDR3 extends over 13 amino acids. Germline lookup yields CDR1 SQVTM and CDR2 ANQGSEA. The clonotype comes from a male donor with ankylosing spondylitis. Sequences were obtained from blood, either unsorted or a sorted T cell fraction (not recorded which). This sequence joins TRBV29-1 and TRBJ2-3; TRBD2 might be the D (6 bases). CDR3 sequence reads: CSVGRRAVDTQYF. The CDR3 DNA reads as TGCAGCGTTGGCCGGAGGGCCGTAGATACGCAGTATTTT.